These 25 T cell receptor beta chains came from one sample sequenced in a study of T cell changes during pregnancy in multiple sclerosis (dated by TCRdb to between 2018 and 2021). Library prep was done by the immunoSEQ multiplex PCR assay. Held by TCRdb, this immuneACCESS table contains in-frame sequences only and omits some clones. Under half of the omission traces to an unresolved V gene where checked; the cause of the rest is unknown. The sample records roughly 30,000 clones, around 85% of which are singletons. 7% to 10% of the sample is held by the ten biggest clonotypes. Sequencing was performed on CD8+ T cells from peripheral blood mononuclear cells, taken after pregnancy. These receptors were collected from a female donor with multiple sclerosis, enrolled in a pregnancy study.

V and J are TRBV19 and TRBJ2-7, with a weak D call TRBD2 (5 bases). Germline CDR1 and CDR2: LNHDA and SQIVND (reference sequence). V was trimmed by 0 bases and J by 3 bases, leaving 9 bases between them. The CDR3 is made up of 14 amino acids. CDR3 coding DNA: TGTGCCAGTAGTATAGATACCGAGGGCTACGAGCAGTACTTC. This encodes CASSIDTEGYEQYF.

The rearrangement uses TRBV6-5 and TRBJ1-1; TRBD1 matches 9 bases. Per germline, CDR1 MNHEY and CDR2 SVGAGI. The trim removed 2 bases at V and 11 bases at J, leaving 12 bases unmatched. The CDR3 consists of 15 residues. CDR3 in DNA: TGTGCCAGCAGTTACCTTCCTTCACAGGGGGCTGGTGCTTTCTTT. Translating it yields CASSYLPSQGAGAFF.

This clone is classed as medium-sized. In the same sample, other DNA sequences code for this CDR3. The gene calls are TRBV6-4 and TRBJ2-1, with 9 bases aligning to TRBD2. After removal of 0 bases from V and 3 bases from J, the junction contained 0 bases not matched to a gene. The germline V gene encodes CDR1 MRHNA and CDR2 SNTAGT. This CDR3 is 15 amino acids long. The DNA for the CDR3 is TGTGCCAGCAGTGACTCAGCGGGGGGCTACAATGAGCAGTTCTTC. It specifies CASSDSAGGYNEQFF.

This clone was counted once. This sequence joins TRBV7-9 and TRBJ1-2; possibly TRBD1 for D (6 bases). The length of the CDR3 is 15 residues. Trimming took off 5 bases at V and 8 bases at J, with 21 bases between the two ends. Germline V gene lookup returns CDR1 SEHNR and CDR2 FQNEAQ (reference sequence). The CDR3 loop reads CASSPQRGGPEGYTF. DNA for the CDR3: TGTGCCAGCAGCCCCCAGAGGGGGGGCCCGGAGGGCTACACCTTC. The full variable domain, with the rest looked up from reference TRBV7-9 and TRBJ1-2, is DTGVSQNPRHKITKRGQNVTFRCDPISEHNRLYWYRQTLGQGPEFLTYFQNEAQLEKSRLLSDRFSAERPKGSFSTLEIQRTEQGDSAMYLCASSPQRGGPEGYTFGSGTRLTVV.

This chain links TRBV7-9 with TRBJ2-3; 11 bases fit TRBD2. This CDR3 spans 14 amino acids. The V and J ends lost 3 bases and 5 bases, in that order; junction bases with no gene match: 1. Germline V gene lookup returns CDR1 SEHNR and CDR2 FQNEAQ (reference sequence). This CDR3 reads CASSFLAGGDTQYF. The CDR3 DNA reads TGTGCCAGCAGCTTCCTAGCGGGGGGAGATACGCAGTATTTT.

V and J are TRBV27 and TRBJ2-1, with D hard to call. Germline-derived CDR1 and CDR2 are MNHEY and SMNVEV (reference sequence). V shed 5 bases and J shed 8 bases, with 19 bases lying between them. This CDR3 is 15 amino acids long. For the CDR3, the DNA is TGTGCCAGCAGTACTAACCGGAAACCCTTCGATGAGCAGTTCTTC. It specifies CASSTNRKPFDEQFF.

By share, this clone ranks as medium-sized (0.01 to 0.1%). The V gene is TRBV6-1, the J gene TRBJ2-5; 9 nucleotides line up with TRBD1. Germline V CDR1 and CDR2: MNHNS, SASEGT. Trimming removed 5 bases from V and 1 base from J; junction bases left unmatched: 5. The CDR3 has 15 residues. This chain's CDR3 is CASSLTGGTQETQYF. In nucleotides, the CDR3 is TGTGCCAGCAGTTTGACAGGGGGTACCCAAGAGACCCAGTACTTC.

This chain joins TRBV2 and TRBJ2-4; TRBD1 matches at 9 bases. V gave up 2 bases and J gave up 16 bases; unmatched junction bases: 6. Germline assignment: CDR1 SNHLY and CDR2 FYNNEI. The CDR3 loop spans 12 amino acids. The CDR3 sequence: CASSELGDRVYF. CDR3 sequence (DNA): TGTGCCAGCAGTGAATTGGGGGACAGGGTCTACTTC.

This clone is judged medium-sized. This chain uses TRBV28 with TRBJ2-1; 7 bases map to TRBD1. The CDR3 is 20 amino acids. Unmatched junction bases numbered 24, after V lost 6 bases and J lost 4 bases. CDR1 is MDHEN and CDR2 is SYDVKM in the germline V gene. The CDR3 nucleotides read TGTGCCAGCAGCCATCTGACAGGGCAAGCTACACACCAAGGTTACAATGAGCAGTTCTTC. Protein product: CASSHLTGQATHQGYNEQFF.

Only one count was recorded for this clone. The CDR3 sequence is CATSRPPWPIFSTGYEQYF. Written as DNA, the CDR3 is TGTGCCACCAGCAGACCCCCGTGGCCGATATTTAGCACCGGCTACGAGCAGTACTTC. J is TRBJ2-7 and V is TRBV15, with D uncertain. The CDR3 covers 19 residues. CDR1 is LNHNV, CDR2 YYDKDF, per germline (reference sequence). Trimming removed 2 bases from V and 3 bases from J, with 26 bases in between. Full variable domain (outside the CDR3, taken from reference TRBV15 and TRBJ2-7): DAMVIQNPRYQVTQFGKPVTLSCSQTLNHNVMYWYQQKSSQAPKLLFHYYDKDFNNEADTPDNFQSRRPNTSFCFLDIRSPGLGDTAMYLCATSRPPWPIFSTGYEQYFGPGTRLTVT.

V and J are TRBV10-2 and TRBJ1-2; TRBD1 matches 8 bases. Losses at the gene ends were 0 bases for V and 3 bases for J; bases not matched to a gene: 6. Germline V CDR1 and CDR2: WSHSY, SAAADI. The CDR3 runs 16 residues. The DNA of the CDR3 is TGCGCCAGCAGTGAGTCGATCGGACAGGGCCACTATGGCTACACCTTC. Its protein product is CASSESIGQGHYGYTF.

This chain joins TRBV11-2 and TRBJ1-1; a possible D gene is TRBD1 (5 bases). This CDR3 comprises 17 residues. The germline V gene has CDR1 SGHAT and CDR2 FQNNGV. The V end was cut by 2 bases, the J end by 3 bases, with 19 bases between. The CDR3 DNA follows: TGTGCCAGCAGCTTAACGATGGTATGGGGGGAGGACACTGAAGCTTTCTTT. This encodes CASSLTMVWGEDTEAFF.

CDR3 in amino acids: CASSFRGWDTQYF. The CDR3 coding sequence is TGTGCCAGCAGTTTCAGGGGGTGGGATACGCAGTATTTT. The chain has TRBV28 and TRBJ2-3; 7 bases map to TRBD1. J lost 6 bases, V lost 3 bases, and 3 bases had no gene match. Germline values: CDR1 MDHEN, CDR2 SYDVKM. This CDR3 spans 13 amino acids.

J is TRBJ1-1 and V is TRBV10-3, with D possibly TRBD1 on 5 matching bases. Trimming stripped 5 bases from V and 5 bases from J, with 12 bases between. From germline, CDR1 is ENHRY and CDR2 SYGVKD. The CDR3 sequence is 13 residues long. The DNA of the CDR3 is TGTGCCATCAGTCCCAGGGTTTCAACTGAAGCTTTCTTT. Its protein product is CAISPRVSTEAFF.

The chain's CDR3 is CAWSPWGGTGELFF. The DNA of the CDR3 is TGTGCCTGGAGTCCCTGGGGCGGCACCGGGGAGCTGTTTTTT. The V call is TRBV30, the J call TRBJ2-2; D is perhaps TRBD1 (5 bases). Germline V gene lookup returns CDR1 GTSNPN and CDR2 SVGIG (reference sequence). V lost 2 bases and J lost 4, with 11 bases in between. The CDR3 loop spans 14 amino acids.

The CDR3 coding sequence is TGTGCCAGCGGCCACCGAACCGGGGAGCTGTTTTTT. It translates to CASGHRTGELFF. J is TRBJ2-2 and V is TRBV6-5; D remains ambiguous. The CDR3 contains 12 residues. The V gene's germline CDR1 is MNHEY and CDR2 SVGAGI. The V gene lost 8 bases and the J gene lost 5 bases, with 9 bases spanning the gap.

The CDR3 is CASSLAGQLYPGYTF. The CDR3 DNA reads TGTGCCAGCAGCTTAGCGGGACAGTTGTACCCTGGCTACACCTTC. The chain recombines TRBV7-9 with TRBJ1-2, with 7 bases fitting TRBD1. The CDR3 extends over 15 amino acids. Germline V gene lookup returns CDR1 SEHNR and CDR2 FQNEAQ (reference sequence). Unmatched junction bases numbered 8, after V lost 0 bases and J lost 7 bases.

There are a few counts of this clone. The gene calls are TRBV4-3 and TRBJ1-1; 7 nucleotides line up with TRBD1. Germline V gene sequence: CDR1 LGHNA, CDR2 YSLEER. The CDR3 totals 15 residues. Trimming removed 4 bases from V and 2 bases from J; junction bases left unmatched: 7. CDR3 region: CASSLRQGVNTEAFF. DNA for the CDR3: TGCGCCAGCAGCCTGCGACAGGGAGTAAACACTGAAGCTTTCTTT.

In its sample, this clone was seen once. The chain links TRBV7-9 to TRBJ1-2, with D perhaps TRBD1 (5 bases). Germline CDR1 reads SEHNR; CDR2 reads FQNEAQ (reference sequence). The germline V and J ends were trimmed by 5 bases and 12 bases, with 16 bases remaining between them. The CDR3 extends over 12 amino acids. The CDR3 DNA is TGTGCCAGCAGCGGGGAACGGATGGGGCACACCTTC. It specifies CASSGERMGHTF.

This sequence joins TRBV10-1 and TRBJ2-7; D might be TRBD1 (6 bases). CDR3 length: 15 amino acids. With 3 bases removed from V and 0 bases from J, the gap between germline ends came to 12 bases. Germline values: CDR1 WNHNN, CDR2 SYGVQD (reference sequence). CDR3 region: CASSEGRGSSYEQYF. The DNA for the CDR3 is TGCGCCAGCAGTGAAGGCAGGGGCAGCTCCTACGAGCAGTACTTC.

This clone was recorded a few times. The chain couples TRBV7-9 to TRBJ1-2; no clear D gene. Looked up from germline, CDR1 is SEHNR and CDR2 is FQNEAQ (reference sequence). Trimming took off 0 bases at V and 8 bases at J, with 10 bases between the two ends. The CDR3 runs 13 residues. CDR3 sequence: CASSLAGREGYTF. The CDR3 nucleotides read TGTGCCAGCAGCTTAGCGGGGAGAGAAGGCTACACCTTC.

Here the CDR3 DNA reads TGTGCCAGCACCGATAGGGGTTACTATGGCTACACCTTC. Its translation is CASTDRGYYGYTF. This chain connects TRBV28 to TRBJ1-2; D is possibly TRBD1 (5 bases). V gave up 7 bases and J gave up 3 bases, with 12 bases separating them. Germline CDR1 and CDR2: MDHEN and SYDVKM. CDR3 size: 13 residues.

In regard to this clone: This likely traces to a read error, being one base from a far larger clone. V and J are TRBV7-6 and TRBJ2-7; 12 bases line up with TRBD1. The V gene end was trimmed by 6 bases and the J gene end by 4 bases; junction bases not matched to a gene: 4. The CDR3 consists of 14 residues. Germline CDR1 SGHVS, CDR2 FNYEAQ. This chain's CDR3 is CASSEGQGAYEQYF. CDR3 DNA: TGTGCCAGCAGTGAGGGACAGGGGGCGTACGAGCAGTACTTC.

The chain joins TRBV30 to TRBJ2-3, with D unresolved. Looked up from germline, CDR1 is GTSNPN and CDR2 is SVGIG (reference sequence). The CDR3 runs to 15 residues. The V end lost 0 bases, the J end lost 2 bases, and 12 bases lay between the germline ends. CDR3 region: CAWSVIQVVTDTQYF. CDR3 coding DNA: TGTGCCTGGAGTGTAATCCAGGTCGTCACAGATACGCAGTATTTT.

The chain recombines TRBV25-1 with TRBJ2-3; D gene unclear. Between the trimmed V and J ends, which lost 1 base and 4 bases, there was a span of 6 bases. CDR1 MGHDK and CDR2 SYGVNS come from the germline V gene. The CDR3 loop spans 13 amino acids. For the CDR3, the DNA is TGTGCCAGCAGTGAATCCTACCCAGATACGCAGTATTTT. It translates to CASSESYPDTQYF.